The 13 T cell receptor beta chains in this list originate from one sample, sequenced in a study of T cells in tumors after PD-1 blockade. The assay was immunoSEQ multiplex PCR, and TCRdb's table has in-frame clones only and misses some. The sample contains roughly 60,000 clones, roughly 78% of which appear only once. The input for sequencing was PBMCs, taken before anti-PD-1 treatment. Receptors were obtained from a human donor with basal cell carcinoma.

The table lists this clone with a few counts. This rearrangement joins TRBV7-2 to TRBJ1-2; D perhaps matches TRBD1 (5 bases). CDR3 length: 14 residues. V dropped 3 bases and J dropped 9 bases, with 17 bases sitting between them. Germline V gives CDR1 SGHTA, CDR2 FQGNSA. As DNA, the CDR3 is TGTGCCAGCAGCTTGGTTTCGTCAGGGCGGCGCTACACCTTC. Translated: CASSLVSSGRRYTF.

The chain couples TRBV18 to TRBJ1-6; D unresolved. V was pared by 3 bases and J by 6 bases, with 3 bases between. The CDR3 consists of 12 residues. The germline V gene has CDR1 KGHSH and CDR2 LQKENI. The CDR3 spells CASSPSNSPLHF. Written as DNA, the CDR3 is TGTGCCAGCTCACCCTCTAATTCACCCCTCCACTTT.

The chain combines TRBV15 with TRBJ1-3; D is perhaps TRBD1 (6 bases). From germline, CDR1 is LNHNV and CDR2 YYDKDF (reference sequence). The CDR3 length is 17 residues. V was clipped by 6 bases and J by 0 bases, with 18 bases between them. The CDR3 here is CATSRRTGTHSGNTIYF. In DNA, the CDR3 is TGTGCCACCAGTAGACGGACCGGGACACACTCTGGAAACACCATATATTTT.

The chain has TRBV7-9 and TRBJ2-5; TRBD2 might be the D (6 bases). The CDR3 contains 14 residues. The V end was cut by 2 bases, the J end by 2 bases, with 9 bases between. In germline, CDR1 is SEHNR, CDR2 FQNEAQ (reference sequence). CDR3 sequence: CASSLSGRQETQYF. CDR3 coding DNA: TGTGCCAGCAGCTTATCAGGGAGGCAAGAGACCCAGTACTTC. The full variable domain, its missing parts supplied by reference TRBV7-9 and TRBJ2-5, is DTGVSQNPRHKITKRGQNVTFRCDPISEHNRLYWYRQTLGQGPEFLTYFQNEAQLEKSRLLSDRFSAERPKGSFSTLEIQRTEQGDSAMYLCASSLSGRQETQYFGPGTRLLVL.

V and J are TRBV30 and TRBJ2-3, with a possible D match to TRBD1 (6 bases). Trimming removed 0 bases from V and 5 bases from J, with 12 bases in between. The CDR3 runs 14 residues. Germline assignment: CDR1 GTSNPN and CDR2 SVGIG (reference sequence). CDR3 loop: CAWSVGLGGDTQYF. Written as DNA, the CDR3 is TGTGCCTGGAGTGTAGGGCTAGGGGGAGATACGCAGTATTTT.

V usage is TRBV27 and J usage is TRBJ1-1; a weak D match, TRBD1 (5 bases). The V end was cut by 3 bases, the J end by 4 bases, with 12 bases between. This CDR3 is 14 amino acids long. Germline V lookup: CDR1 MNHEY, CDR2 SMNVEV (reference sequence). The CDR3 sequence: CASSFLGVGTEAFF. For the CDR3, the DNA is TGTGCCAGCAGTTTCCTGGGGGTAGGCACTGAAGCTTTCTTT.

V gene TRBV2 combines with J gene TRBJ2-7; no reliable D call. The CDR3 runs to 13 residues. V lost 4 bases, J lost 4 bases, and 11 bases lay in between. Germline V gene lookup returns CDR1 SNHLY and CDR2 FYNNEI. The CDR3 DNA reads as TGTGCCAGCAGTGGAGGCTGGCTATACGAGCAGTACTTC. Encoded protein: CASSGGWLYEQYF.

This clone was counted only a few times. The chain combines TRBV5-1 with TRBJ2-2; D gene unclear. CDR1 is SGHRS, CDR2 YFSETQ, per germline. The CDR3 length is 15 residues. Between the trimmed V and J ends, which lost 0 bases and 3 bases, there was a span of 9 bases. CDR3 loop: CASSLDGGYTGELFF. DNA of the CDR3: TGCGCCAGCAGCTTGGATGGTGGGTACACCGGGGAGCTGTTTTTT.

This rearrangement joins TRBV10-3 to TRBJ2-3, with 8 positions matching TRBD2. Germline assignment: CDR1 ENHRY and CDR2 SYGVKD. After removal of 4 bases from V and 1 base from J, the junction contained 7 bases not matched to a gene. The CDR3 spans 16 residues. In nucleotides, the CDR3 is TGTGCCATCAGTGCCGATGGAGCGGGGGGCACAGATACGCAGTATTTT. Encoded protein: CAISADGAGGTDTQYF.

The V gene is TRBV4-1, the J gene TRBJ1-1; unclear D gene. V shed 1 base and J shed 2 bases, with 11 bases lying between them. The CDR3 spans 15 residues. Germline V lookup: CDR1 MGHRA, CDR2 YSYEKL. The chain's CDR3 is CASSQVGKKNTEAFF. The CDR3 bases are TGCGCCAGCAGCCAAGTCGGCAAAAAAAACACTGAAGCTTTCTTT.

This rearrangement joins TRBV30 to TRBJ2-5; D is perhaps TRBD2 (6 bases). Trimming took 4 bases from V and 9 from J, leaving 18 bases between them. This CDR3 region has 13 residues. Germline loops: CDR1 GTSNPN, CDR2 SVGIG (reference sequence). The CDR3 DNA reads TGTGCCTGGACCAGGACCGCGACGGGGGCCCAGTACTTC. This translates into CAWTRTATGAQYF.

In this sample, this clone turned up a few times. The identical CDR3 is also encoded by other nucleotide sequences in the sample. This rearrangement joins TRBV5-1 to TRBJ2-3, with a weak D call TRBD2 (7 bases). Per germline, CDR1 SGHRS and CDR2 YFSETQ. This CDR3 is 16 amino acids long. The ends were cut back, 0 bases at V and 0 bases at J, with 11 bases in the middle. Here the CDR3 reads CASSLGRGASTDTQYF. CDR3 coding DNA: TGCGCCAGCAGCTTGGGTCGGGGGGCTAGCACAGATACGCAGTATTTT. Filled out from reference TRBV5-1 and TRBJ2-3, the complete variable domain reads KAGVTQTPRYLIKTRGQQVTLSCSPISGHRSVSWYQQTPGQGLQFLFEYFSETQRNKGNFPGRFSGRQFSNSRSEMNVSTLELGDSALYLCASSLGRGASTDTQYFGPGTRLTVL.

V usage is TRBV14 and J usage is TRBJ1-1, with 8 bases that match TRBD1. Trimming cost V 4 bases and J 4 bases; bases outside gene matches: 8. CDR1 and CDR2 from the germline V gene are SGHDN and FVKESK. The CDR3 is made up of 15 amino acids. CDR3 amino acids: CASSPLDRVRTEAFF. The CDR3, as DNA: TGTGCCAGCAGCCCCCTGGACAGGGTCCGCACTGAAGCTTTCTTT.